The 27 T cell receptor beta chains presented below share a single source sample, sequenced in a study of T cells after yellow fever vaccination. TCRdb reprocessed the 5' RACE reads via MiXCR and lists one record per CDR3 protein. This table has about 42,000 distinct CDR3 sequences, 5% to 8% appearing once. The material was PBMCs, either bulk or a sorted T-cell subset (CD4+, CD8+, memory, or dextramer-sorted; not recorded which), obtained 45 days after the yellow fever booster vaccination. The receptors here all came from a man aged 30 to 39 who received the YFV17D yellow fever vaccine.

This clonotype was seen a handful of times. The CDR3 DNA is TGTGCCAGCTCCCCCGATGAGTCACCCCTCCACTTT. Amino acid sequence: CASSPDESPLHF. This rearrangement joins TRBV18 to TRBJ1-6; D gene uncertain. V was clipped by 6 bases and J by 10 bases, with 10 bases between them. Germline V gene data show CDR1 as KGHSH and CDR2 as LQKENI. There are 12 residues in the CDR3.

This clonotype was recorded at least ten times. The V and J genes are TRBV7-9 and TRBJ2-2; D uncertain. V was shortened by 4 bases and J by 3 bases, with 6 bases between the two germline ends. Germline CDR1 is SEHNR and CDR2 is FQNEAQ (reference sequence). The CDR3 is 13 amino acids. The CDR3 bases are TGTGCCAGCAGCTCAACTTACACCGGGGAGCTGTTTTTT. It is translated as CASSSTYTGELFF.

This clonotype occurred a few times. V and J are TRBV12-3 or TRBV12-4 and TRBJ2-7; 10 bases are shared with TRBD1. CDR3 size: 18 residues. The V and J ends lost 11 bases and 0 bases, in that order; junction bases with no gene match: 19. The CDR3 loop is CAFSRRRDRGFSSYEQYF. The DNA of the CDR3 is TGTGCCTTCAGCAGAAGGAGGGACAGGGGTTTCAGCTCCTACGAGCAGTACTTC.

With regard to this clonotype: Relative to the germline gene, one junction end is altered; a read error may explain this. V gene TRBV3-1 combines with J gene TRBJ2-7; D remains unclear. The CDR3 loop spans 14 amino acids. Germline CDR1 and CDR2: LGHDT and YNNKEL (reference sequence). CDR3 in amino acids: CASRLDIYSSEQYF. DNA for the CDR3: TGTGCCAGCAGACTTGACATCTATTCCTCCGAGCAGTACTTC.

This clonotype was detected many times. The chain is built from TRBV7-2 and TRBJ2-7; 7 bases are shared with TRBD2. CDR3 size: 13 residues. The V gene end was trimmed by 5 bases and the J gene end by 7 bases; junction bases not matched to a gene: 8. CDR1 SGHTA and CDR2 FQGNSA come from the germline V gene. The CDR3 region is CASSQPSGIEQYF. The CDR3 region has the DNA TGTGCCAGCAGCCAGCCCAGCGGGATTGAGCAGTACTTC.

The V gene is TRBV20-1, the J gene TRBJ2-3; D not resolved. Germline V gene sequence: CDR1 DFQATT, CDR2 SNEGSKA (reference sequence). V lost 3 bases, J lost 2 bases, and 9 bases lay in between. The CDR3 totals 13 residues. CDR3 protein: CSASYKNTDTQYF. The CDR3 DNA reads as TGCAGTGCTAGTTATAAGAACACAGATACGCAGTATTTT.

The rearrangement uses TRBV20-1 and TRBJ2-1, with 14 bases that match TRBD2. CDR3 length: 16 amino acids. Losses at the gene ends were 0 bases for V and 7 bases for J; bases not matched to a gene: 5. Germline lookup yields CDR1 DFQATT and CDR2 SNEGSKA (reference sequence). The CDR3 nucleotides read TGCAGTGCTAGAGATGGGCGACTAGCGGGAGGGAATGAGCAGTTCTTC. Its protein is CSARDGRLAGGNEQFF.

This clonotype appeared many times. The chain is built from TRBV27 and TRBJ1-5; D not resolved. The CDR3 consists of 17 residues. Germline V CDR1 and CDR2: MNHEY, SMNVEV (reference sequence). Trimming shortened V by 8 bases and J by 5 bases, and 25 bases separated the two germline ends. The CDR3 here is CASRAGQSVRWDQPQHF. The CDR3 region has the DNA TGTGCCAGCCGTGCCGGGCAGTCAGTACGTTGGGATCAGCCCCAGCATTTT.

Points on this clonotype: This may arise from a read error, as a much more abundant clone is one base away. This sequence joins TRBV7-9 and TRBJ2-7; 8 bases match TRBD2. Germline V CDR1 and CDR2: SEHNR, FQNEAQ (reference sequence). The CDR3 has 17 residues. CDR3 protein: CASRLTDQREIVYEQYF. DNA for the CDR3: TGTGCCAGCCGCTTAACGGATCAGCGGGAGATTGTTTACGAGCAGTACTTC.

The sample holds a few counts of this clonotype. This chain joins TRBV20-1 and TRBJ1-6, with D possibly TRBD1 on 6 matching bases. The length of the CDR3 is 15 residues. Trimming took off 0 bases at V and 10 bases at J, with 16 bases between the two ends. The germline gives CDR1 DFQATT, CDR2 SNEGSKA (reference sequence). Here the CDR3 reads CSARDPPGVWSPLHF. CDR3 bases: TGCAGTGCTAGAGATCCGCCAGGGGTTTGGTCACCCCTCCACTTT.

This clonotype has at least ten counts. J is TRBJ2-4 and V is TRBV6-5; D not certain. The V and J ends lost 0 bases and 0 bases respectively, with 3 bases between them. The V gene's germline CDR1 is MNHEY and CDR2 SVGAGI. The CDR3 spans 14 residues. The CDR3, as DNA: TGTGCCAGCAGTTACTCGTTAGCCAAAAACATTCAGTACTTC. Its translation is CASSYSLAKNIQYF.

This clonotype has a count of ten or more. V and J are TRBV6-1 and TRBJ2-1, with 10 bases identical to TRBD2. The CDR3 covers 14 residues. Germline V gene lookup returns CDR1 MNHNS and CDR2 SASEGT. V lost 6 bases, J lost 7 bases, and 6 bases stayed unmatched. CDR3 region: CASSPGLAVNEQFF. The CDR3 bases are TGTGCCAGCAGCCCCGGACTAGCGGTTAATGAGCAGTTCTTC.

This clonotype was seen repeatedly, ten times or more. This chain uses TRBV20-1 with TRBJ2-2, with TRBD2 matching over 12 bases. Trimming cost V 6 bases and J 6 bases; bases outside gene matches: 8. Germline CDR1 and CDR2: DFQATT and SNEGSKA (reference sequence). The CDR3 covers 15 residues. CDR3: CSATRLAGVAGELFF. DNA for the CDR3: TGCAGTGCAACCCGACTAGCGGGAGTGGCCGGGGAGCTGTTTTTT.

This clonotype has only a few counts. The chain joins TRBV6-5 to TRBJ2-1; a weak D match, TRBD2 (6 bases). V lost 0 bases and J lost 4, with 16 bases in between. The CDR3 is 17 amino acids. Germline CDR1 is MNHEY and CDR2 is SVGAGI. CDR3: CASSYSNAGSRYNEQFF. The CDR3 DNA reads TGTGCCAGCAGTTACTCGAACGCGGGATCGAGGTACAATGAGCAGTTCTTC.

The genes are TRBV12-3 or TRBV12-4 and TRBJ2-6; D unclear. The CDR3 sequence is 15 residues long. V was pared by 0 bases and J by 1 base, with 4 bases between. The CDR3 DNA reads TGTGCCAGCAGTTTAGCAGATTCTGGGGCCAACGTCCTGACTTTC. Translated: CASSLADSGANVLTF.

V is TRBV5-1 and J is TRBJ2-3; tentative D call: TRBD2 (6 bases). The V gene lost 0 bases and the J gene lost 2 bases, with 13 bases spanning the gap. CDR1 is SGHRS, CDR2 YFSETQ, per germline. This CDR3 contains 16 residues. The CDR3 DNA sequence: TGCGCCAGCAGCTTGGGTGCGACTAGTATCACAGATACGCAGTATTTT. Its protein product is CASSLGATSITDTQYF.

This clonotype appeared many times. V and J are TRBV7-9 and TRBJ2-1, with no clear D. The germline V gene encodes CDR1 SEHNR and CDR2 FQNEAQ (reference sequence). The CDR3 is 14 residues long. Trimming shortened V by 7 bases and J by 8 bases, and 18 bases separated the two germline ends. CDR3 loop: CASTQLLGKYEQFF. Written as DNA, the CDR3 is TGTGCCAGCACCCAACTACTGGGAAAGTATGAGCAGTTCTTC.

This CDR3 is CASSLETGGFYEQYF. CDR3 nucleotide sequence: TGTGCCAGCAGCTTGGAGACAGGGGGCTTCTACGAGCAGTACTTC. The chain joins TRBV5-5 to TRBJ2-7, with 10 bases aligning to TRBD1. Germline values: CDR1 SGHKS, CDR2 YYEKEE (reference sequence). V was clipped by 0 bases and J by 3 bases; unmatched bases: 3. The CDR3 is 15 residues long. Full variable domain (outside the CDR3, taken from reference TRBV5-5 and TRBJ2-7): DAGVTQSPTHLIKTRGQQVTLRCSPISGHKSVSWYQQVLGQGPQFIFQYYEKEERGRGNFPDRFSARQFPNYSSELNVNALLLGDSALYLCASSLETGGFYEQYFGPGTRLTVT.

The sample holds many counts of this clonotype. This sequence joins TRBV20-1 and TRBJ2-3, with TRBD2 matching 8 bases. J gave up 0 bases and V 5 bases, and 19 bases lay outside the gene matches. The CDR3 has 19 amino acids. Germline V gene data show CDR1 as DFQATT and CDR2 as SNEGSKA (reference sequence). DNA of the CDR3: TGCAGTGCTCCTGACGGGGTAGCGGGAAGATCAATAAGCACAGATACGCAGTATTTT. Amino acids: CSAPDGVAGRSISTDTQYF.

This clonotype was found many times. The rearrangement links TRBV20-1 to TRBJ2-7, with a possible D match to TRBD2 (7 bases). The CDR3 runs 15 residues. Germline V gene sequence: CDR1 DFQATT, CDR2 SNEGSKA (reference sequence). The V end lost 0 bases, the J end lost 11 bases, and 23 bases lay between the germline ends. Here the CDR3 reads CSARDTAGVRGGEYF. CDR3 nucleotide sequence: TGCAGTGCTAGAGATACGGCGGGAGTAAGGGGGGGAGAGTACTTC.

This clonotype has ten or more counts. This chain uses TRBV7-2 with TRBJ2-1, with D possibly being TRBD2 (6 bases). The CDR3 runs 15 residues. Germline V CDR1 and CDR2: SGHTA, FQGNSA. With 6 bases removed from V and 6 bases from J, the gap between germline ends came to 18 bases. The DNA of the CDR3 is TGTGCCAGCAGTCAAAGTGGGGGGAGTGGCAATGAGCAGTTCTTC. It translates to CASSQSGGSGNEQFF.

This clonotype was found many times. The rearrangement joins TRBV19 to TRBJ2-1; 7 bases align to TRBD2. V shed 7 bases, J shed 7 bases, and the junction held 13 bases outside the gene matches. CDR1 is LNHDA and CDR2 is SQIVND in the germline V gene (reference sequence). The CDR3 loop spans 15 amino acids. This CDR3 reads CASNAGDLPRNEQFF. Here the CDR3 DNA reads TGTGCCAGTAACGCGGGAGACCTCCCCCGGAATGAGCAGTTCTTC.

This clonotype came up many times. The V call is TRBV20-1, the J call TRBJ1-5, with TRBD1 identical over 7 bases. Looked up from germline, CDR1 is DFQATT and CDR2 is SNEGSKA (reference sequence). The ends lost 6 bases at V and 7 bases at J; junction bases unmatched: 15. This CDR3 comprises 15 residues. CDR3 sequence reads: CSAQRAQGDRQPQHF. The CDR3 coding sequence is TGCAGTGCCCAGCGAGCTCAGGGGGATAGACAGCCCCAGCATTTT.

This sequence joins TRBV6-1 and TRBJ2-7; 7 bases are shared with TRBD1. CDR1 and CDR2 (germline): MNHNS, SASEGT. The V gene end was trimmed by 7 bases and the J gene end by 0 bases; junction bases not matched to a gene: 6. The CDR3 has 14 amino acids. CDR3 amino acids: CASTPGQSSYEQYF. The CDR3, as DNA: TGTGCCAGCACTCCGGGACAGAGCTCCTACGAGCAGTACTTC.

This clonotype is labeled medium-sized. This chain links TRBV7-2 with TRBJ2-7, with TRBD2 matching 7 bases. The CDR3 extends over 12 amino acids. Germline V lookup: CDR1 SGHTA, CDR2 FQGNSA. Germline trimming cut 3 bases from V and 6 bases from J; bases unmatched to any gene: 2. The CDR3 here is CASSLSGGEQYF. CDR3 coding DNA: TGTGCCAGCAGCTTGTCGGGGGGCGAGCAGTACTTC.

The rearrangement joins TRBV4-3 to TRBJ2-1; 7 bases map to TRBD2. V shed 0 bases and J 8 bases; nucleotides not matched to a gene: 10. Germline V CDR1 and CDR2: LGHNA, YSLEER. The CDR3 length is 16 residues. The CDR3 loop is CASSQDRTGGGYEQFF. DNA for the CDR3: TGCGCCAGCAGCCAAGATAGAACGGGAGGAGGGTATGAGCAGTTCTTC.

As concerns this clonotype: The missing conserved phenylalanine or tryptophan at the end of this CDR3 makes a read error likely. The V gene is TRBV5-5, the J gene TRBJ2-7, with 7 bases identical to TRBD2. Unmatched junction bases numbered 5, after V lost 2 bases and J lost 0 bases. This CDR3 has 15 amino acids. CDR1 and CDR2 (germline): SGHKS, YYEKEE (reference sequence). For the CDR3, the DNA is TGTGCCAGCAGCTTTTGGGGGAGGGGCTCCTACGAGCAGTACCTC. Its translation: CASSFWGRGSYEQYL.